A single sample is the source of the 25 T cell receptor beta chains below, sequenced in a study of T-cell memory formation after mild COVID-19. TCRdb independently ran MiXCR on the 5' RACE reads; one entry per CDR3 protein. The data show over 120,000 distinct CDR3 sequences, about 5.7% seen once. Material for sequencing was PBMCs or a T cell subset sorted from them (not recorded which). Every receptor here comes from an adult woman who had mild COVID-19 (a few samples of this study predate the infection). Cell type and time point are not known.

This sequence joins TRBV7-9 and TRBJ1-1, with D hard to call. CDR1 is SEHNR and CDR2 is FQNEAQ in the germline V gene (reference sequence). The ends were cut back, 1 base at V and 7 bases at J, with 10 bases in the middle. The CDR3 covers 13 residues. The CDR3: CASSLEVSGEAFF. The CDR3 DNA reads TGTGCCAGCAGCTTAGAGGTCTCGGGTGAAGCTTTCTTT.

The chain carries TRBV6-5 and TRBJ2-3; TRBD1 agrees at 8 bases. V lost 5 bases to trimming and J lost 4 bases; unmatched junction nucleotides: 11. Germline assignment: CDR1 MNHEY and CDR2 SVGAGI. The CDR3 consists of 16 residues. This chain's CDR3 is CASSPIDRGGADTQYF. CDR3 sequence (DNA): TGTGCCAGCAGTCCGATCGACAGGGGCGGCGCAGATACGCAGTATTTT.

This clonotype was seen more than once but under ten times. The chain recombines TRBV5-1 with TRBJ2-1; TRBD2 matches at 10 bases. Germline V gene lookup returns CDR1 SGHRS and CDR2 YFSETQ. The CDR3 totals 16 residues. V was clipped by 4 bases and J by 6 bases; unmatched bases: 10. The CDR3 coding sequence is TGCGCCAGCAGCCCCGTCAAGCGGGAGGGCTCCAATGAGCAGTTCTTC. Its protein is CASSPVKREGSNEQFF.

This clonotype was found many times. This chain joins TRBV5-1 and TRBJ2-3; 9 nucleotides match TRBD2. CDR1 is SGHRS and CDR2 is YFSETQ in the germline V gene. The CDR3 spans 14 residues. The V and J ends lost 4 bases and 2 bases, in that order; junction bases with no gene match: 2. CDR3 sequence: CASSERGDTDTQYF. The CDR3 region has the DNA TGCGCCAGCAGCGAGCGGGGGGACACAGATACGCAGTATTTT.

A few counts support this clonotype. The genes are TRBV5-1 and TRBJ1-4; D gene unclear. The V end was cut by 1 base, the J end by 8 bases, with 15 bases between. Germline V lookup: CDR1 SGHRS, CDR2 YFSETQ. CDR3 length equals 15 residues. CDR3: CASSLRGWMDEKLFF. The CDR3 DNA sequence: TGCGCCAGCAGCTTGCGAGGATGGATGGACGAAAAACTGTTTTTT.

This clonotype was recorded many times. The rearrangement links TRBV7-3 to TRBJ2-1; the D is unclear. Germline V lookup: CDR1 SGHTA, CDR2 FQGTGA. The CDR3 spans 16 residues. The V and J ends lost 5 bases and 5 bases respectively, with 19 bases between them. CDR3 protein: CASSPIGASSHNEQFF. CDR3 nucleotide sequence: TGTGCCAGCAGCCCGATAGGCGCCTCGTCGCACAATGAGCAGTTCTTC.

This clonotype was counted between two and nine times. This sequence joins TRBV9 and TRBJ1-1, with D perhaps matching TRBD1 (5 bases). The CDR3 spans 15 residues. V was clipped by 2 bases and J by 1 base, with 12 bases between them. CDR1 SGDLS and CDR2 YYNGEE come from the germline V gene. CDR3 in DNA: TGTGCCAGCAGCGTCGGACAAAAGGAGAACACTGAAGCTTTCTTT. As protein: CASSVGQKENTEAFF.

This clonotype was picked up a small number of times. The chain carries TRBV24-1 and TRBJ1-1; D not certain. CDR1 is KGHDR, CDR2 SFDVKD, per germline. Trimming took 6 bases from V and 1 from J, leaving 5 bases between them. The CDR3 runs 12 residues. The CDR3 nucleotides are TGTGCCACCAGTTGGGGGAACACTGAAGCTTTCTTT. Encoded protein: CATSWGNTEAFF.

This clonotype was observed a few times. The genes are TRBV7-3 and TRBJ2-3; TRBD1 matches 11 bases. V lost 5 bases and J lost 1; bases outside the gene matches: 5. CDR3 length: 16 residues. Germline V gene data show CDR1 as SGHTA and CDR2 as FQGTGA. CDR3 coding DNA: TGTGCCAGCAGCCGTCGGACAGGGGGCGGCACAGATACGCAGTATTTT. Translating it yields CASSRRTGGGTDTQYF.

This chain links TRBV24-1 with TRBJ1-5, with a possible D match to TRBD1 (5 bases). The V gene lost 4 bases and the J gene lost 4 bases, with 16 bases spanning the gap. The CDR3 is 16 residues long. Germline V gene sequence: CDR1 KGHDR, CDR2 SFDVKD. The CDR3 loop reads CATSDPPGAGNQPQHF. Written as DNA, the CDR3 is TGTGCCACCAGTGACCCCCCTGGGGCGGGGAATCAGCCCCAGCATTTT.

This clonotype was recorded many times. The chain carries TRBV10-3 and TRBJ2-7; D may be TRBD1 (5 bases). The CDR3 sequence is 13 residues long. The germline V gene encodes CDR1 ENHRY and CDR2 SYGVKD. Trimming took off 6 bases at V and 7 bases at J, with 16 bases between the two ends. Here the CDR3 DNA reads TGTGCCATCAGACGCATAGGGGTTGAGGAGCAGTACTTC. Protein product: CAIRRIGVEEQYF.

This clonotype was seen a handful of times. This chain links TRBV6-5 with TRBJ1-2, with D unclear. The CDR3 length is 13 residues. Trimming removed 3 bases at V and 6 bases at J, with 11 bases between. Germline lookup yields CDR1 MNHEY and CDR2 SVGAGI. The CDR3 DNA reads as TGTGCCAGCAGTTATCACCTGGGAGATGGCTACACCTTC. This gives the protein CASSYHLGDGYTF.

In regard to this clonotype: The DNA is left out, because the CDR3 cannot be placed on it with certainty; the CDR3 is given as TCRdb lists it. The chain joins TRBV6-5 to TRBJ1-6. Germline CDR1 is MNHEY and CDR2 is SVGAGI. 12 amino acids form the CDR3, both terminal residues included. The CDR3: CASSTSGRTLHF.

CDR3 region: CASSPQGAGGDTQYF. The CDR3 coding sequence is TGTGCCAGCTCACCACAGGGGGCAGGTGGAGATACGCAGTATTTT. The V and J genes are TRBV18 and TRBJ2-3; 7 nucleotides agree with TRBD1. Germline V lookup: CDR1 KGHSH, CDR2 LQKENI. This CDR3 is built from 15 residues. The V gene end was trimmed by 1 base and the J gene end by 5 bases; junction bases not matched to a gene: 6.

In the case of this clonotype: A much larger clone lies a single base off, so this may be a read error. The chain has TRBV5-1 and TRBJ1-5; D is undetermined. The CDR3 spans 13 residues. The V gene lost 3 bases and the J gene lost 8 bases, with 12 bases spanning the gap. Germline V CDR1 and CDR2: SGHRS, YFSETQ. Written as DNA, the CDR3 is TGCGCCAGCAGCTCTGTCTTCGGTAAGCCCCAGCATTTT. This sequence encodes CASSSVFGKPQHF. The complete variable domain, with remaining parts taken from reference TRBV5-1 and TRBJ1-5, reads KAGVTQTPRYLIKTRGQQVTLSCSPISGHRSVSWYQQTPGQGLQFLFEYFSETQRNKGNFPGRFSGRQFSNSRSEMNVSTLELGDSALYLCASSSVFGKPQHFGDGTRLSIL.

The chain couples TRBV5-5 to TRBJ2-3; weak D call: TRBD2 (6 bases). The V end was cut by 9 bases, the J end by 5 bases, with 10 bases between. The CDR3 is made up of 11 amino acids. Germline values: CDR1 SGHKS, CDR2 YYEKEE (reference sequence). The CDR3 DNA reads TGTGCCACCGAGGGAGGAGATACGCAGTATTTT. Protein sequence: CATEGGDTQYF.

At least ten counts were recorded for this clonotype. V is TRBV4-3 and J is TRBJ1-2; 8 nucleotides line up with TRBD1. The J segment lost 8 bases and the V segment lost 0 bases, leaving 11 bases of the junction unmatched. Germline lookup yields CDR1 LGHNA and CDR2 YSLEER. The CDR3 runs to 16 residues. In DNA form, the CDR3 reads TGCGCCAGCAGCCAAGACCTGTGGACAGGGATCGACGGCTACACCTTC. It specifies CASSQDLWTGIDGYTF.

This clonotype was observed a few times. The genes are TRBV7-2 and TRBJ2-3; 9 bases match TRBD1. The CDR3 length is 18 residues. Germline V gene sequence: CDR1 SGHTA, CDR2 FQGNSA. V trimming: 1 base; J trimming: 8 bases; junction bases outside the gene matches: 16. The CDR3 region has the DNA TGTGCCAGCAGCTTAGTGGGTCCGGGACAGGGATTAGTCGGTACGCAGTATTTT. Its protein product is CASSLVGPGQGLVGTQYF.

The CDR3 DNA sequence: TGTGCCAGCAGCCAAGTAGGGGGACAGTCCTATGGCTACACCTTC. Encoded protein: CASSQVGGQSYGYTF. The V call is TRBV3-1, the J call TRBJ1-2; 7 bases agree with TRBD1. Germline lookup yields CDR1 LGHDT and CDR2 YNNKEL (reference sequence). CDR3 length equals 15 residues. After removal of 1 base from V and 4 bases from J, the junction contained 6 bases not matched to a gene.

The chain recombines TRBV7-3 with TRBJ2-2; no firm D call. Germline V CDR1 and CDR2: SGHTA, FQGTGA. The CDR3 totals 14 residues. The V and J ends lost 1 base and 3 bases respectively, with 6 bases between them. The CDR3 protein is CASSLSRDTGELFF. CDR3 bases: TGTGCCAGCAGCTTAAGTAGAGACACCGGGGAGCTGTTTTTT.

This clonotype was counted at least ten times. The genes are TRBV3-1 and TRBJ2-1, with D perhaps TRBD2 (5 bases). This CDR3 spans 12 amino acids. Germline V gene lookup returns CDR1 LGHDT and CDR2 YNNKEL (reference sequence). The V gene lost 5 bases and the J gene lost 7 bases, with 9 bases spanning the gap. The CDR3: CASSGLGNEQFF. The CDR3 bases are TGTGCCAGCAGCGGACTGGGTAATGAGCAGTTCTTC.

The J gene is TRBJ2-3, the V gene TRBV24-1, with 7 nucleotides matching TRBD2. This CDR3 is 14 amino acids long. V lost 3 bases and J lost 3; bases outside the gene matches: 2. Germline CDR1 is KGHDR and CDR2 is SFDVKD. In DNA, the CDR3 is TGTGCCACCAGTGATCCAGCGGGAACAGATACGCAGTATTTT. Protein product: CATSDPAGTDTQYF.

In regard to this clonotype: A clone one base away is much larger, so this may be a read error. This chain links TRBV12-3 or TRBV12-4 with TRBJ1-5; 7 nucleotides line up with TRBD1. V shed 6 bases, J shed 1 base, and the junction held 6 bases outside the gene matches. This CDR3 region has 15 residues. The DNA of the CDR3 is TGTGCCAGCAGCCCAGGGGGTAAGAGCAATCAGCCCCAGCATTTT. Protein product: CASSPGGKSNQPQHF.

This clonotype was detected many times. This rearrangement joins TRBV20-1 to TRBJ2-3; no reliable D call. The germline V gene has CDR1 DFQATT and CDR2 SNEGSKA (reference sequence). This CDR3 contains 13 residues. V was clipped by 6 bases and J by 5 bases, with 15 bases between them. The CDR3 here is CSATESWVDTQYF. CDR3 DNA: TGCAGTGCGACCGAGTCTTGGGTAGATACGCAGTATTTT.

This clonotype was picked up many times. V and J are TRBV7-2 and TRBJ1-2; 8 bases agree with TRBD1. This CDR3 comprises 14 residues. The germline V gene encodes CDR1 SGHTA and CDR2 FQGNSA. V trimming: 6 bases; J trimming: 4 bases; junction bases outside the gene matches: 7. For the CDR3, the DNA is TGTGCCAGCAGTCAACAGGGGGGTAGCTATGGCTACACCTTC. It codes for CASSQQGGSYGYTF.